This T cell receptor (beta chain) was recovered during a study of T-cell reconstitution after alpha-beta-depleted transplantation in children. V dropped 5 bases and J dropped 5 bases, with 15 bases sitting between them. Germline loops: CDR1 MNHNS, CDR2 SASEGT. CDR3 length: 14 residues. For TCRbeta, the library was prepared with unique molecular identifiers. TCRdb fed the PCR reads into MiXCR, producing one record per CDR3 protein. Of 300,000 to 400,000 distinct CDR3 sequences listed, roughly 13% were seen once; the top ten hold approximately 4.2%. This clonotype was detected many times. This TCR was sampled from a human donor who donated a stem cell graft to a child with Fanconi anemia. V and J are TRBV6-1 and TRBJ2-5, with D perhaps assigned TRBD1 or TRBD2 (5 bases each). This sample comprised PBMCs, obtained from the stem cell graft. CDR3 protein: CASSTSGTQETQYF. The DNA for the CDR3 is TGTGCCAGCAGTACGTCAGGGACCCAGGAGACCCAGTACTTC.